Listed below are T cell receptor beta chains from one sample, sequenced in a study of T cell repertoires in cytomegalovirus infection. TCRdb reprocessed the reads with MiXCR, giving one entry per CDR3 protein. The sample lists 250,000 to 300,000 distinct CDR3 sequences; about 20% were seen once. No antigen has been assigned to these receptors. The specimen comprised cultured PBMCs, sampled from culture after CMV antigen stimulation. All receptors derive from a human donor in good health (CMV status not recorded). Some clones in this sample may be carry-over from other donors' samples. The CDR3 runs from the conserved cysteine through the conserved F or W. The order of the fields is V gene, clone size, D gene, J gene, CDR3 DNA, CDR3 protein. D genes are given only for firm matches. Some rows have no size entry. The others give once, few or many, or a class for an expanded clone.

V gene: TRBV7-8; clone size: many; D gene: TRBD1; J gene: TRBJ1-1; CDR3 DNA: TGTGCCAGCAGCTTATATAGGGGACAGGGGCAAGAAAAAACGAACACTGAAGCTTTCTTT; CDR3 protein: CASSLYRGQGQEKTNTEAFF
V gene: TRBV7-2; clone size: many; D gene: -; J gene: TRBJ1-1; CDR3 DNA: TGTGCCAGCAGCCCCTCCGGACAGCTATTTTGGATGAACACTGAAGCTTTCTTT; CDR3 protein: CASSPSGQLFWMNTEAFF
V gene: TRBV11-3; clone size: few; D gene: TRBD2; J gene: TRBJ2-1; CDR3 DNA: TGTGCCAGCAGCTTAGTAGCGACTAGCGGGGGAAATGAGCAGTTCTTC; CDR3 protein: CASSLVATSGGNEQFF
V gene: TRBV4-1; clone size: -; D gene: -; J gene: TRBJ2-2; CDR3 DNA: TGCGCCAGCAGGCGCGACACCGGGGAGCTGTTTTTT; CDR3 protein: CASRRDTGELFF
V gene: TRBV25-1; clone size: -; D gene: -; J gene: TRBJ1-5; CDR3 DNA: TGTGCCAGCAGTGATGGGTCCGGGGGCAATCAGCCCCAGCATTTT; CDR3 protein: CASSDGSGGNQPQHF
V gene: TRBV6-5; clone size: few; D gene: -; J gene: TRBJ2-1; CDR3 DNA: TGTGCCAGCAGTTACGCGGGACAGCAATACTACAATGAGCAGTTCTTC; CDR3 protein: CASSYAGQQYYNEQFF
V gene: TRBV29-1; clone size: -; D gene: -; J gene: TRBJ1-1; CDR3 DNA: TGCAGCGTTGTCCCGCGGTTGAACACTGAAGCTTTCTTT; CDR3 protein: CSVVPRLNTEAFF
V gene: TRBV6-6; clone size: few; D gene: -; J gene: TRBJ2-3; CDR3 DNA: TGTGCCAGCAGCTCCGGTGAAGATACGCAGTATTTT; CDR3 protein: CASSSGEDTQYF
V gene: TRBV5-4; clone size: few; D gene: TRBD2; J gene: TRBJ2-1; CDR3 DNA: TGTGCCAGCAGCTTACCTAGCGGGAACAATGAGCAGTTCTTC; CDR3 protein: CASSLPSGNNEQFF
V gene: TRBV19; clone size: many; D gene: TRBD1; J gene: TRBJ2-6; CDR3 DNA: TGTGCCAGTTGGGACAGGGCTGGGGCCAACGTCCTGACTTTC; CDR3 protein: CASWDRAGANVLTF